Following are 14 T cell receptor beta chains from one sample sequenced in a study of CD8+CD57+ T cells in acquired aplastic anemia. It was genomic DNA that served as the template for profiling TCR beta VDJ and CDR3. TCRdb itself ran the reads through MiXCR, one entry per CDR3 protein. The table includes 200,000 to 300,000 distinct CDR3 sequences, approximately 79% detected once. Patients included in sequencing had previously demonstrated CD8+CD57+ cell expansion by flow cytometry. Sequenced input: sorted CD4+, CD8+, or CD8+CD57+ T cells (not recorded which) from PBMCs. The receptors come from a human donor with aplastic anemia.

The chain uses TRBV20-1 and TRBJ2-7; 7 bases are shared with TRBD2. Germline V gene sequence: CDR1 DFQATT, CDR2 SNEGSKA (reference sequence). This CDR3 contains 13 residues. V gave up 3 bases and J gave up 1 base; unmatched junction bases: 3. The CDR3 coding sequence is TGCAGTGCTAGTTCGGGGGGTTCCTACGAGCAGTACTTC. Translated: CSASSGGSYEQYF.

The CDR3 spells CSVEGTGGNTDTQYF. CDR3 coding DNA: TGCAGCGTGGAGGGGACAGGGGGGAACACAGATACGCAGTATTTT. The chain combines TRBV29-1 with TRBJ2-3; TRBD1 matches 11 bases. The trim removed 6 bases at V and 2 bases at J, leaving 7 bases unmatched. The CDR3 runs 15 residues. The germline CDR1 and CDR2 sequences are SQVTM and ANQGSEA.

The V and J genes are TRBV15 and TRBJ2-5; D is tentatively TRBD1 or TRBD2 (5 bases each). Between the trimmed V and J ends, which lost 5 bases and 2 bases, there was a span of 15 bases. CDR3 length equals 15 residues. The germline V gene has CDR1 LNHNV and CDR2 YYDKDF (reference sequence). For the CDR3, the DNA is TGTGCCACCAGCGGCCGGGGCAGCGAGCAAGAGACCCAGTACTTC. It encodes CATSGRGSEQETQYF. Using reference TRBV15 and TRBJ2-5 for the parts outside the CDR3, the full variable domain is DAMVIQNPRYQVTQFGKPVTLSCSQTLNHNVMYWYQQKSSQAPKLLFHYYDKDFNNEADTPDNFQSRRPNTSFCFLDIRSPGLGDTAMYLCATSGRGSEQETQYFGPGTRLLVL.

This clonotype was recorded once. CDR3 DNA: TGTGCCAGCGGCTCACGGGACAGGGGCTTGGAGTATGTTTACACCTTC. This translates into CASGSRDRGLEYVYTF. This chain links TRBV2 with TRBJ1-2, with 10 nucleotides matching TRBD1. There are 16 residues in the CDR3. Germline loops: CDR1 SNHLY, CDR2 FYNNEI. J was trimmed by 11 bases and V by 8 bases; bases with no gene match: 20.

For this clonotype: One junction end does not reproduce the germline sequence, and a read error may be involved. This sequence joins TRBV10-2 and TRBJ2-1; perhaps TRBD2 as D (6 bases). The CDR3 is 13 residues long. Germline-derived CDR1 and CDR2 are WSHSY and SAAADI. The CDR3, as DNA: TGCGCCAGCAGTGTGGGGAGGAACAATGAGGAGTTCTTT. Translation gives CASSVGRNNEEFF.

The chain is built from TRBV7-3 and TRBJ1-1; 10 bases are a match to TRBD1. The V gene end was trimmed by 4 bases and the J gene end by 6 bases; junction bases not matched to a gene: 8. This CDR3 spans 15 amino acids. Germline CDR1 is SGHTA and CDR2 is FQGTGA. CDR3 sequence: CASSSGQGRIAEAFF. CDR3 DNA: TGTGCCAGCAGCTCGGGACAGGGGAGGATTGCTGAAGCTTTCTTT.

This clonotype was picked up a small number of times. The V gene is TRBV9, the J gene TRBJ1-5, with TRBD1 matching 7 bases. Trimming took 0 bases from V and 4 from J; bases not matched to a gene: 4. Germline assignment: CDR1 SGDLS and CDR2 YYNGEE. CDR3 size: 15 residues. The DNA of the CDR3 is TGTGCCAGCAGCGTAGGGGGACAGAGAAATCAGCCCCAGCATTTT. Encoded protein: CASSVGGQRNQPQHF.

Notes on this clonotype: Mismatch with germline at one junction end may stem from a read error. The chain joins TRBV7-2 to TRBJ2-2; D may be TRBD2 (5 bases). CDR1 and CDR2 (germline): SGHTA, FQGNSA. The CDR3 is made up of 12 amino acids. Here the CDR3 reads CASSLVAGEMFF. The CDR3 coding sequence is TGTGCCAGCAGCTTAGTTGCCGGGGAGATGTTTTTT.

The V and J genes are TRBV7-9 and TRBJ1-2; weak D call: TRBD1 (5 bases). V lost 0 bases and J lost 6, with 11 bases in between. This CDR3 region has 14 residues. CDR1 and CDR2 from the germline V gene are SEHNR and FQNEAQ (reference sequence). CDR3 in DNA: TGTGCCAGCAGCTTAGCGCGGGGGGTTAATGGCTACACCTTC. Its protein is CASSLARGVNGYTF.

This clonotype was observed a few times. The genes are TRBV7-9 and TRBJ1-6, with TRBD1 as a possible D gene (5 bases). CDR3 length equals 16 residues. With 3 bases removed from V and 7 bases from J, the gap between germline ends came to 16 bases. The germline gives CDR1 SEHNR, CDR2 FQNEAQ (reference sequence). This CDR3 reads CASSFQRSGGNSPLHF. The CDR3 DNA reads TGTGCCAGCAGCTTTCAAAGAAGCGGGGGGAATTCACCCCTCCACTTT.

The chain employs TRBV7-6 and TRBJ2-1; possibly TRBD1 for D (6 bases). Trimming cost V 3 bases and J 12 bases, with 15 bases left between them. The CDR3 runs to 13 residues. In germline, CDR1 is SGHVS, CDR2 FNYEAQ. The CDR3 here is CASSLGAYHAQFF. CDR3 in DNA: TGTGCCAGCAGCTTGGGGGCCTACCATGCGCAGTTCTTC.

Points on this clonotype: Compared with germline, one end of the junction differs, possibly owing to a read error. J is TRBJ2-3 and V is TRBV7-2; TRBD2 matches at 10 bases. Per germline, CDR1 SGHTA and CDR2 FQGNSA. The CDR3 sequence is 14 residues long. The CDR3 nucleotides read TGTGCCAGCAGCTTTACTAGCGGGAAGTCTGTCCTTCGGTTT. This encodes CASSFTSGKSVLRF.

This clonotype was seen ten or more times. One end of the junction varies from germline; a read error may be responsible. This sequence joins TRBV2 and TRBJ2-1, with D possibly being TRBD2 (6 bases). Germline CDR1 is SNHLY and CDR2 is FYNNEI. The CDR3 is 13 amino acids. CDR3 bases: TGTGCCAGCGGTGATGGGGGGATCGATGCGCAGTTCTTC. Translated, it gives CASGDGGIDAQFF.

This chain joins TRBV10-3 and TRBJ2-3; D gene ambiguous. Trimming took off 6 bases at V and 2 bases at J, with 3 bases between the two ends. This CDR3 region has 11 residues. Per germline, CDR1 ENHRY and CDR2 SYGVKD. CDR3 sequence reads: CAIRVTDTQYF. The CDR3 DNA follows: TGTGCCATCAGGGTCACAGATACGCAGTATTTT.